Listed here are 10 T cell receptor beta chains from one sample, sequenced in a study of blood T cell repertoires in COVID-19. Clones were read by immunoSEQ multiplex PCR, and TCRdb kept only the in-frame ones, dropping some. Counted here are 95,000 to 150,000 clones, 84% occurring once; the ten biggest clones make up 3% to 4.5%. The sample comprised PBMCs or T cells enriched from blood (not recorded which). Receptors originate from a woman aged 25 to 39 who had recovered from COVID-19.

The chain employs TRBV15 and TRBJ2-6; D perhaps matches TRBD2 (6 bases). With 4 bases removed from V and 2 bases from J, the gap between germline ends came to 9 bases. CDR1 and CDR2 (germline): LNHNV, YYDKDF (reference sequence). There are 15 residues in the CDR3. CDR3 residues: CATSNGGTGANVLTF. The CDR3 DNA reads TGTGCCACCAGCAATGGGGGGACTGGGGCCAACGTCCTGACTTTC.

V gene TRBV18 combines with J gene TRBJ1-2; 7 nucleotides match TRBD1. The V segment lost 5 bases and the J segment 4 bases; nucleotides outside the gene matches: 4. Germline CDR1 and CDR2: KGHSH and LQKENI. CDR3 size: 13 residues. CDR3 nucleotides: TGTGCCAGCTCAACACAGGGGTCCTATGGCTACACCTTC. This sequence encodes CASSTQGSYGYTF.

V gene TRBV7-9 combines with J gene TRBJ2-6, with TRBD2 matching 9 bases. Germline V gives CDR1 SEHNR, CDR2 FQNEAQ (reference sequence). The CDR3 covers 19 residues. V shed 3 bases and J 1 base; nucleotides not matched to a gene: 10. The CDR3 protein is CASSFGPAGGQSGANVLTF. The CDR3 DNA reads TGTGCCAGCAGCTTCGGGCCGGCGGGAGGGCAATCTGGGGCCAACGTCCTGACTTTC.

The chain couples TRBV19 to TRBJ2-2, with 7 bases matching TRBD1. The CDR3 spans 21 residues. Germline assignment: CDR1 LNHDA and CDR2 SQIVND (reference sequence). Trimming removed 2 bases from V and 2 bases from J; junction bases left unmatched: 20. In DNA form, the CDR3 reads TGTGCCAGTAGTATAAGGGATAGGACAGGCATACTTACCCGAAACACCGGGGAGCTGTTTTTT. It encodes CASSIRDRTGILTRNTGELFF.

The J gene is TRBJ1-6, the V gene TRBV11-2, with D possibly being TRBD1 (5 bases). Trimming left V 4 bases short and J 9 bases short, with 16 bases between. This CDR3 spans 15 amino acids. Germline CDR1 and CDR2: SGHAT and FQNNGV. In nucleotides, the CDR3 is TGTGCCAGCAGCTCGGGGGGGTTGGGGATTTCACCCCTCCACTTT. It yields the protein CASSSGGLGISPLHF.

The genes are TRBV5-6 and TRBJ2-7, with 7 bases identical to TRBD2. The CDR3 runs to 14 residues. After removal of 7 bases from V and 2 bases from J, the junction contained 9 bases not matched to a gene. The germline CDR1 and CDR2 sequences are SGHDT and YYEEEE. For the CDR3, the DNA is TGTGCCAGCTTCCTAGCGGCGAAAACCTACGAGCAGTACTTC. Its protein is CASFLAAKTYEQYF.

This clone occurred a few times. This chain connects TRBV19 to TRBJ2-5; 12 positions agree with TRBD1. Per the germline V gene, CDR1 is LNHDA and CDR2 is SQIVND (reference sequence). With V trimmed by 9 bases and J by 4 bases, 6 bases remained unmatched. CDR3 length equals 14 residues. CDR3 loop: CASRDRGRGETQYF. DNA for the CDR3: TGTGCCAGCAGGGACAGGGGGCGAGGAGAGACCCAGTACTTC.

This chain joins TRBV5-1 and TRBJ2-7, with 9 bases identical to TRBD2. V lost 0 bases, J lost 0 bases, and 1 base stayed unmatched. The CDR3 length is 15 residues. Germline V gene lookup returns CDR1 SGHRS and CDR2 YFSETQ. The CDR3 DNA reads as TGCGCCAGCAGCTTGGAGACTAGCGGCTCCTACGAGCAGTACTTC. This sequence encodes CASSLETSGSYEQYF.

The chain recombines TRBV9 with TRBJ1-2, with D possibly matching TRBD1 (6 bases). Germline V gene lookup returns CDR1 SGDLS and CDR2 YYNGEE. This CDR3 is built from 16 residues. V lost 3 bases and J 5 bases, leaving 20 bases between the germline ends. This chain's CDR3 is CASSGPRGYQGYGYTF. The CDR3 bases are TGTGCCAGCAGCGGCCCGAGGGGGTATCAGGGTTATGGCTACACCTTC. Looking up the rest from reference TRBV9 and TRBJ1-2 gives the full variable domain: DSGVTQTPKHLITATGQRVTLRCSPRSGDLSVYWYQQSLDQGLQFLIQYYNGEERAKGNILERFSAQQFPDLHSELNLSSLELGDSALYFCASSGPRGYQGYGYTFGSGTRLTVV.

The chain employs TRBV7-2 and TRBJ2-3; 11 bases line up with TRBD1. V lost 1 base, J lost 0 bases, and 3 bases stayed unmatched. Per the germline V gene, CDR1 is SGHTA and CDR2 is FQGNSA. CDR3 length equals 17 residues. The CDR3 DNA is TGTGCCAGCAGCTTAGGGACAGGGGGCATTAGCACAGATACGCAGTATTTT. Residues: CASSLGTGGISTDTQYF.